This T cell receptor beta chain comes out of a study of shared clonotypes between healthy human individuals. Study-level information: Donors were a couple of women and a few men aged 18 to 49. Broader study findings: Relative to memory subsets, naive subsets generally showed larger estimated richness. Limitation of the genetic and exposure-history diversity represented came from the few donors.

The CDR3 is made up of 13 amino acids. The V gene's germline CDR1 is MNHEY and CDR2 SMNVEV (reference sequence). Trimming removed 2 bases at V and 2 bases at J, with 7 bases between. With regard to this clone: Its target is not known. Other nucleotide sequences from this sample produce the same CDR3.

Each sorted subset replicate got 200 ng genomic DNA, roughly 33,000 genomes. Assay used: immunoSEQ multiplex PCR; TCRdb lists only in-frame clones, some missing. The sample has about 870,000 clones; about 92% are singletons. CD45RO-negative, CCR7-selected cells formed the naive CD8 fraction, which excluded terminally differentiated effector memory CD45RA+ cells. Material for sequencing was naive CD8+ T cells sorted from blood. V gene TRBV27 combines with J gene TRBJ2-7, with D maybe TRBD1 (5 bases). The TCR comes from a man aged 25-45 years in good health. The CDR3 loop is CASSLKGTYEQYF. Written as DNA, the CDR3 is TGTGCCAGCAGTTTAAAGGGGACCTACGAGCAGTACTTC.